The 2 T cell receptor beta chains listed next were all sequenced from one sample in a study of Graves' ophthalmopathy and Graves' hyperthyroidism. Amplification of TCR beta CDR3 regions used RNA transcripts. In the first round, RT-PCR was carried out with HTBI primers, and a multiplex PCR formed the second round. A single record per CDR3 protein comes from TCRdb applying MiXCR to the multiplex PCR reads. The table lists roughly 480,000 distinct CDR3 sequences, approximately 15% of them singletons. The sample consisted of blood. The receptor set was obtained from a woman in her 30s with Graves' ophthalmopathy.

This clonotype has a count of ten or more. The rearrangement links TRBV6-4 to TRBJ1-1; the D is unclear. Per the germline V gene, CDR1 is MRHNA and CDR2 is SNTAGT. V was shortened by 4 bases and J by 1 base, with 7 bases between the two germline ends. The CDR3 has 13 amino acids. In DNA, the CDR3 is TGTGCCAGCAGTGTTACGGAGAACACTGAAGCTTTCTTT. The encoded protein is CASSVTENTEAFF.

This clonotype came up many times. The chain employs TRBV6-2 or TRBV6-3 and TRBJ2-7; D possibly corresponds to TRBD2 (8 bases). In germline, CDR1 is MNHEY, CDR2 SVGEGT. This CDR3 spans 15 amino acids. V lost 2 bases to trimming and J lost 2 bases, with 13 bases between them. CDR3: CASSYHSGTAYEQYF. DNA of the CDR3: TGTGCCAGCAGTTACCATAGCGGGACAGCCTACGAGCAGTACTTC.